This T cell receptor (beta chain) was retrieved from a study of blood T cell repertoires in COVID-19. The overall study: Samples taken during acute and convalescent COVID-19 were collected in the United States, Italy and Spain. Sources were T cells, B-cell-depleted T cells, or PBMCs; the material itself was cDNA or gDNA.

Those enrolled in Seattle joined during active infection and were followed longitudinally afterward. The authors' processing: Reference gene primer amplification in the assay estimated nucleated cell counts. Measured with immunoSEQ multiplex PCR; TCRdb has only the in-frame clones, and not every one. V and J calls and clone size follow that table, whereas D and trimming were derived from the DNA. Among 200,000 to 250,000 clones listed, approximately 84% were seen once. The sequencing input was peripheral blood. This sequence was found in a woman of 80 years or more with COVID-19, enrolled during active disease.

DNA for the CDR3: TGCGCCAGCAGCCTAGACAGGGGAGAAGAGACCCAGTACTTC. Amino acids: CASSLDRGEETQYF. The J gene is TRBJ2-5, the V gene TRBV5-1; the match to TRBD1 covers 8 bases. Germline V gene lookup returns CDR1 SGHRS and CDR2 YFSETQ. The CDR3 consists of 14 residues. Trimming cost V 4 bases and J 3 bases; bases outside gene matches: 5. The full variable domain, rest sourced from reference TRBV5-1 and TRBJ2-5, is KAGVTQTPRYLIKTRGQQVTLSCSPISGHRSVSWYQQTPGQGLQFLFEYFSETQRNKGNFPGRFSGRQFSNSRSEMNVSTLELGDSALYLCASSLDRGEETQYFGPGTRLLVL.